The clone carrying this T cell receptor beta chain was counted only a few times. Its antigen remains unknown. 5'RACE primed from the constant segment yielded TCR alpha and TCR beta cDNA libraries bearing sample barcodes and UMIs. MiXCR, applied by TCRdb to the 5' RACE reads, yields one record per CDR3 protein. Here the sample spans 450,000 or so distinct CDR3 sequences, 25% being singletons. This entry belongs to a study of T-cell memory formation after mild COVID-19. Study in general: The TCR clusters were mostly specific to one donor. Study results and caveats: Prior to infection, memory already included some responding clones, suggesting cross-reactive memory joined.

The clonotype originates from an adult woman who had mild COVID-19 (a few samples of this study predate the infection). Cell type and time point are not known. The source material was PBMCs or a T cell subset sorted from them (not recorded which).

CDR3 DNA sequence: TGTGCCAGCAGGGCAGGGTCACAGACCCAGTACTTC. Protein sequence: CASRAGSQTQYF. The gene calls are TRBV28 and TRBJ2-5; TRBD1 might be the D (5 bases). The CDR3 has 12 amino acids. Looked up from germline, CDR1 is MDHEN and CDR2 is SYDVKM. Deletions cut 6 bases from V and 6 bases from J, with 11 bases between.